This TCR beta chain comes out of a study of cytomegalovirus exposure and HLA in healthy donors. Here immunoSEQ multiplex PCR was the method, and the copy in TCRdb shows in-frame clones only, minus some. The data hold tens of thousands of clones, with 85% to 95% observed a single time. Trimming stripped 2 bases from V and 1 base from J, with 7 bases between. From germline, CDR1 is SGHRS and CDR2 YFSETQ. The CDR3 is 13 residues long. V usage is TRBV5-1 and J usage is TRBJ2-7; D unclear. The sequenced sample was PBMCs. This clonotype was sampled from a woman aged 18-35 years in good health and CMV-seropositive. CDR3 amino acids: CASSLRRSYEQYF. The CDR3 DNA reads as TGCGCCAGCAGCTTACGGCGGTCCTACGAGCAGTACTTC.